This TCR beta chain was recovered during a study of regulatory T cells in long-lasting Graves disease. Whole-study findings and limits: The study found TRBV28, TRBJ1-2 and TRBJ2-5 favored in persistent disease.

Documented time point: newly diagnosed GD, antithyroid drugs for less than 3 months. From RNA extracted from PBMCs, the TCR library was made. The CDR3 length is 12 residues. The V end was cut by 7 bases, the J end by 7 bases, with 10 bases between. Germline V gene data show CDR1 as MNHNS and CDR2 as SASEGT. This clonotype occurred many times. Its matching antigen is unknown. iRepertoire HTBI primers and Arm-PCR of CDR3 regions built TCR beta libraries. Authors' methods: Overall, samples carried more than 55 TRBV and some 15 TRBJ segments. From the multiplex PCR reads, TCRdb called clonotypes with MiXCR, one entry per CDR3 protein. TCRdb, not the authors, supplied the V and J calls. Of 250,000 to 300,000 distinct CDR3 sequences in the sample, 15% to 20% are singletons; the top ten hold about 14%. These data were also filed under a second study, of T cells in Graves' hyperthyroidism and ophthalmopathy. That source reports: The HTBI primer set drove a first-round RT-PCR of the TCR CDR3. For ophthalmopathy, model prediction preceded onset by a median 6.5 months.

The chain uses TRBV6-1 and TRBJ1-4, with unresolved D. The clonotype was recovered from a woman aged 30 to 39 with Graves disease. The sample was peripheral blood mononuclear cells (PBMCs), taken at new diagnosis, from a patient treated with antithyroid drugs. The CDR3 here is CASNLWGEKLFF. The CDR3 bases are TGTGCCAGCAACCTGTGGGGTGAAAAACTGTTTTTT.